The source of this T cell receptor beta chain is a study of cytomegalovirus exposure and HLA in healthy donors. This clone appeared a single time. The repertoire was sequenced with immunoSEQ multiplex PCR; TCRdb's copy has only in-frame clones and lacks some. The sample lists fewer than 130,000 clones, roughly 90% seen once, with 1.4% in the top ten. Sequencing was carried out using PBMCs. The receptor was isolated from a young woman in good health and CMV-seropositive.

CDR3 in amino acids: CASSVMGQGDSPLHF. The CDR3 nucleotides are TGTGCCAGCAGTGTGATGGGACAGGGAGATTCACCCCTCCACTTT. This chain joins TRBV2 and TRBJ1-6; 9 bases map to TRBD1. The CDR3 loop spans 15 amino acids. The J segment lost 8 bases and the V segment lost 4 bases, leaving 6 bases of the junction unmatched. CDR1 SNHLY and CDR2 FYNNEI come from the germline V gene.